The subject of this entry is one T cell receptor beta chain. The CDR3 extends over 13 amino acids. CDR1 and CDR2 from the germline V gene are GTSNPN and SVGIG (reference sequence). V dropped 6 bases and J dropped 3; count of bases not matched to a gene: 4. This entry comes from a study of blood T cell repertoires in COVID-19. Per the original data handling: For nucleated cells, counts were estimated from reference gene primer amplification. Sequencing used immunoSEQ multiplex PCR; TCRdb keeps in-frame clones, though not all of them. V, J and clone size derive from that table, while D and trimming were established from the DNA sequence. Of 250,000 to 350,000 clones in the sample, roughly 86% were seen once.

The origin of this receptor is a woman in her 50s with acute or convalescent COVID-19. The chain joins TRBV30 to TRBJ2-1, with 8 bases identical to TRBD2. The sequenced sample was peripheral blood. CDR3 residues: CACPGLVYNEQFF. The CDR3 DNA is TGTGCCTGCCCGGGACTAGTCTACAATGAGCAGTTCTTC.